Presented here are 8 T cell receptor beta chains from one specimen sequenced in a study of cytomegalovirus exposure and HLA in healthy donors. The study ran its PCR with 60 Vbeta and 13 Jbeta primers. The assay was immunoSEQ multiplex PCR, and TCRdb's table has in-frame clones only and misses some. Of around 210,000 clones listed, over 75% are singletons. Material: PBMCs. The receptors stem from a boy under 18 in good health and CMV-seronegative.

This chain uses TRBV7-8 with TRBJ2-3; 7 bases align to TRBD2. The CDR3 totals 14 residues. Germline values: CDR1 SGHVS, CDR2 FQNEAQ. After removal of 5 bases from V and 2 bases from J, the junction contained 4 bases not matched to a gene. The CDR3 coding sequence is TGTGCCAGCAGCATACGGGACTACACAGATACGCAGTATTTT. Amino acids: CASSIRDYTDTQYF.

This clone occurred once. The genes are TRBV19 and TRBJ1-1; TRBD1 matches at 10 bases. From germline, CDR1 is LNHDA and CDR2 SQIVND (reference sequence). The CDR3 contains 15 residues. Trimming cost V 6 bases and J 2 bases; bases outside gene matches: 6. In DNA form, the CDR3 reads TGTGCCAGTAGCCGACAGGGGGCGCGAAACACTGAAGCTTTCTTT. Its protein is CASSRQGARNTEAFF.

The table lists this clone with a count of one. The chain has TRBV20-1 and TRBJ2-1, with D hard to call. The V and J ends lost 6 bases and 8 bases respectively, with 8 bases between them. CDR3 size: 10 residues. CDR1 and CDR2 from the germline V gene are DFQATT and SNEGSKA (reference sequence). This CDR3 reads CSASIYEQFF. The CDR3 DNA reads TGCAGTGCGAGCATTTATGAGCAGTTCTTC.

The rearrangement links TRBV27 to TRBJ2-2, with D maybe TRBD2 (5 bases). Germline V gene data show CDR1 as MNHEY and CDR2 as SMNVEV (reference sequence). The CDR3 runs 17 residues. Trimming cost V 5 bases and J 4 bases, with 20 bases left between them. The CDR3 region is CASSPARTRRRTGELFF. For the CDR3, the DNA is TGTGCCAGCAGTCCCGCCAGGACTCGACGCCGCACCGGGGAGCTGTTTTTT.

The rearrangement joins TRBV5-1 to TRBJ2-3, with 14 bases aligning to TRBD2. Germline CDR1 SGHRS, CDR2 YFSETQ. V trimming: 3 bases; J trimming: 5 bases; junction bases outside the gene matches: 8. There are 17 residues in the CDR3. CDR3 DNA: TGCGCCAGCAGCTCCTCGACTAGCGGGGGGGCCCGAGATACGCAGTATTTT. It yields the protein CASSSSTSGGARDTQYF.

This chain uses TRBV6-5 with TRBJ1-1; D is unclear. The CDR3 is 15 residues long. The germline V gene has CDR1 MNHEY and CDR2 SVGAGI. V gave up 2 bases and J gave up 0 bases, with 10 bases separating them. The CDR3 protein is CASSYAGTLNTEAFF. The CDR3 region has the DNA TGTGCCAGCAGTTACGCAGGAACCTTGAACACTGAAGCTTTCTTT.

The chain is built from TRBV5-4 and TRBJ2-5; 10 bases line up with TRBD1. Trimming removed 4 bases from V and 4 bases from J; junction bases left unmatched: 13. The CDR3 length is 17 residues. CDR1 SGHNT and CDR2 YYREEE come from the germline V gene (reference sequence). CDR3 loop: CASSQDGGGQGSETQYF. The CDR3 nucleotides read TGTGCCAGCAGCCAAGATGGGGGGGGACAGGGGTCAGAGACCCAGTACTTC.

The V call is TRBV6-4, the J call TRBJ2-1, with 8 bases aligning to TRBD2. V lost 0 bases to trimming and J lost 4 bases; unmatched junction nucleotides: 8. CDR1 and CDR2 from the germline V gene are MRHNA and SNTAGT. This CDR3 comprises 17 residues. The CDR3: CASSDSAGTRRYNEQFF. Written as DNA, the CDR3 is TGTGCCAGCAGTGACTCGGCCGGGACTAGAAGGTACAATGAGCAGTTCTTC.